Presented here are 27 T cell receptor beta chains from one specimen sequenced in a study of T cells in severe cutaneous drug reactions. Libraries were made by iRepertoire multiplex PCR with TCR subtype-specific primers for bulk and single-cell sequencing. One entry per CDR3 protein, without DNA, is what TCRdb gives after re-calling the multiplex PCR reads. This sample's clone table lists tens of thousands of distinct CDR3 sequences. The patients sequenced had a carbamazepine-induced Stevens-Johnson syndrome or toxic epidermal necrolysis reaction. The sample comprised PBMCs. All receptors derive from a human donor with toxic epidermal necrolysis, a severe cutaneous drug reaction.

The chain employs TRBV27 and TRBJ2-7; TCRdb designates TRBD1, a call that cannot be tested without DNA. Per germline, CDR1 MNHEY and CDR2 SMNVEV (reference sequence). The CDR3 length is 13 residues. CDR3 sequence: CASSWAGVGEQYF.

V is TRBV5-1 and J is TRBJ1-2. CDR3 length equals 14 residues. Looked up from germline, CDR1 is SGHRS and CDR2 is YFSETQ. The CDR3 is CASSLAEPYYGYTF.

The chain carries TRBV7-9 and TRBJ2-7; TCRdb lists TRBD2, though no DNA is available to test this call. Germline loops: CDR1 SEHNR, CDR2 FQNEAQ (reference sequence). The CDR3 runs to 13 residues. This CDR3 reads CASSWEWSYEQYF.

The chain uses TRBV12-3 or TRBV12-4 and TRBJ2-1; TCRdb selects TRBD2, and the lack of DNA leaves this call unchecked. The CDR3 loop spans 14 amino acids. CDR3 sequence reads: CASRGRFLGDEQFF.

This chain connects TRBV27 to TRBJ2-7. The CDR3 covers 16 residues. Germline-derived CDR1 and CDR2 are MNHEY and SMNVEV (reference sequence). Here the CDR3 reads CASSLSIAGAPYEQYF.

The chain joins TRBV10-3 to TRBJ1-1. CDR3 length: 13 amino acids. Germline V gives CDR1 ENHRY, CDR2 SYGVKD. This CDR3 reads CAISEYGNTEAFF.

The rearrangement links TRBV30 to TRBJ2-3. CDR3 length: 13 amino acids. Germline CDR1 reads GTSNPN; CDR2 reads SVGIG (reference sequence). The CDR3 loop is CAWGDESTDTQYF.

The CDR3 region is CSVEGLAETTSYNEQFF. The rearrangement joins TRBV29-1 to TRBJ2-1; TCRdb lists TRBD2, though no DNA is available to test this call. CDR1 and CDR2 from the germline V gene are SQVTM and ANQGSEA. The CDR3 runs 17 residues.

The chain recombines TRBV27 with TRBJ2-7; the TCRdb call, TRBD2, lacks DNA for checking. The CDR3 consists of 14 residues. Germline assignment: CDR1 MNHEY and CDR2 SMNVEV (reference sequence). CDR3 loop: CASREAGGPYEQYF.

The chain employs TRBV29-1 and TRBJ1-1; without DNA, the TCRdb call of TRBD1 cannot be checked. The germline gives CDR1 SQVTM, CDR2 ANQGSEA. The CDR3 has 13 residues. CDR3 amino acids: CSVEGQKNTEAFF.

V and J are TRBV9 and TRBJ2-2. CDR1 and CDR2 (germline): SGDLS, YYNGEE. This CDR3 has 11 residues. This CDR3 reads CASSVPGELFF.

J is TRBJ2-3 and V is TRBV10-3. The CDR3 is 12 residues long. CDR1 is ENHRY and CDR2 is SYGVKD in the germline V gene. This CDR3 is CATADSTDTQYF.

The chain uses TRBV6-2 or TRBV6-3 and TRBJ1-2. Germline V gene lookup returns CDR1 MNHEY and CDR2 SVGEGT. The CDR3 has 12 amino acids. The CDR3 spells CASSSDGYGYTF.

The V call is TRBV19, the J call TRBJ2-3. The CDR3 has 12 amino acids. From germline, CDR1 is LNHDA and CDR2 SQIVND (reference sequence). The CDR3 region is CASSYRRDTQYF.

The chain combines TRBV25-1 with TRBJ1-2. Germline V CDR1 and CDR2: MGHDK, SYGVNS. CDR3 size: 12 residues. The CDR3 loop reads CASSEGGPGYTF.

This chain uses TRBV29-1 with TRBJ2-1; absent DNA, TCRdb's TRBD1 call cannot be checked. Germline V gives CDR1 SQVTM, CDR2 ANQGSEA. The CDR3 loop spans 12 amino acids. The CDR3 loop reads CSVNHRGHEQFF.

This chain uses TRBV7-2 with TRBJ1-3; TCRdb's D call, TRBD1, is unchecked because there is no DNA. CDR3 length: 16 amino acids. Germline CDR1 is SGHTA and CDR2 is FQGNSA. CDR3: CASSPGTGRSGNTIYF.

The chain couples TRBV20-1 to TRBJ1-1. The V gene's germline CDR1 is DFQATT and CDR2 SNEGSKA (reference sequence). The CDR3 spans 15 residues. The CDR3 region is CSASRSSGMNTEAFF.

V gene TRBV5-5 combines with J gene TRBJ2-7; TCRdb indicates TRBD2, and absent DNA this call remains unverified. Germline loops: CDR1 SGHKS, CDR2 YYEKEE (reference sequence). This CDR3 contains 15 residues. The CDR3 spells CASSFGTSGTYEQYF.

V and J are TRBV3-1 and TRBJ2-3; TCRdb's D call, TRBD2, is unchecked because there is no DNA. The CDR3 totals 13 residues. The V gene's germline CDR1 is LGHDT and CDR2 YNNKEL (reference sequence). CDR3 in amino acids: CASSQVWEDTQYF.

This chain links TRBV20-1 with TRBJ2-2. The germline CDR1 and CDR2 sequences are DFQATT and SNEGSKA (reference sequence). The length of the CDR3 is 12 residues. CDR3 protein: CSARGGPGELFF.

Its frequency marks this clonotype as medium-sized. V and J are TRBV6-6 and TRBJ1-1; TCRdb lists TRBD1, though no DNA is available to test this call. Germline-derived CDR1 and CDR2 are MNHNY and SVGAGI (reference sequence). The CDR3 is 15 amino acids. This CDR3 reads CASSYSGREGPEAFF.

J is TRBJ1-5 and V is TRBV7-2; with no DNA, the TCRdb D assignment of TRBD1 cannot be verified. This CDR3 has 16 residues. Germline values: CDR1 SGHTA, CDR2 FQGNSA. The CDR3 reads CASSPRDRGEDQPQHF.

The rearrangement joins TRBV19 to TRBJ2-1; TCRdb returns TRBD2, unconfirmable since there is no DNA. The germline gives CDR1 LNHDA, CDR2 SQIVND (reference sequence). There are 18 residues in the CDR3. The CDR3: CASSYLAGGVYSYNEQFF.

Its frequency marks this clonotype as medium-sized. The CDR3 region is CASSSRLAGWGETQYF. This chain connects TRBV11-2 to TRBJ2-5; the TCRdb D gene call, TRBD2, has no DNA to confirm it. The germline gives CDR1 SGHAT, CDR2 FQNNGV. The CDR3 spans 16 residues.

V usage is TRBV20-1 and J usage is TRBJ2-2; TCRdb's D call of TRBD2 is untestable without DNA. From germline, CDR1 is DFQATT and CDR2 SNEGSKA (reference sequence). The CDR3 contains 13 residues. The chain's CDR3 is CRPSSGRIGELFF.

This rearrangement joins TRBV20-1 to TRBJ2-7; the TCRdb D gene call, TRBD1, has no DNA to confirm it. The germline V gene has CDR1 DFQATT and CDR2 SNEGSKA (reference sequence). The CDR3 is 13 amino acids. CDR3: CSALRQGTYEQYF.